Below are 3 T cell receptor beta chains sequenced from a single sample in a study of blood T cell repertoires in COVID-19. Some clones are missing from TCRdb's copy, which holds only in-frame ones; the method was immunoSEQ multiplex PCR. The sample carries 250,000 to 300,000 clones, approximately 90% recorded once. Sequenced sample: PBMCs or T cells enriched from blood (not recorded which). The receptor set was obtained from a woman in her sixties or seventies in a cohort exposed to, infected with or recovered from COVID-19 (not recorded which).

This clone was seen a handful of times. This rearrangement joins TRBV11-2 to TRBJ2-7; 7 bases match TRBD2. Looked up from germline, CDR1 is SGHAT and CDR2 is FQNNGV. There are 13 residues in the CDR3. V was pared by 6 bases and J by 0 bases, with 2 bases of the junction left unmatched. CDR3 sequence: CASRPSGSYEQYF. Here the CDR3 DNA reads TGTGCCAGCAGGCCTAGCGGCTCCTACGAGCAGTACTTC.

The V gene is TRBV30, the J gene TRBJ2-7; D gene unclear. CDR1 is GTSNPN and CDR2 is SVGIG in the germline V gene (reference sequence). The CDR3 is 15 amino acids. Trimming took 1 base from V and 0 from J, leaving 13 bases between them. The CDR3 here is CAWSANIASSYEQYF. CDR3 bases: TGTGCCTGGAGTGCCAACATTGCTAGCTCCTACGAGCAGTACTTC.

The chain carries TRBV10-1 and TRBJ2-2; 7 nucleotides match TRBD1. Germline lookup yields CDR1 WNHNN and CDR2 SYGVQD (reference sequence). Unmatched junction bases numbered 2, after V lost 3 bases and J lost 4 bases. CDR3 length equals 14 residues. The CDR3 loop is CASSDSGGTGELFF. The CDR3 bases are TGCGCCAGCAGTGACTCAGGGGGCACCGGGGAGCTGTTTTTT.